The 6 T cell receptor beta chains below all came from one sample that was sequenced in a study of blood T cell repertoires in COVID-19. Here immunoSEQ multiplex PCR was the method, and the copy in TCRdb shows in-frame clones only, minus some. This table has around 250,000 clones, about 88% appearing once. Sequenced: peripheral blood. The receptor set was obtained from a woman between 35 and 50 years old who had recovered from COVID-19.

The V call is TRBV7-9, the J call TRBJ2-1; 8 positions agree with TRBD1. This CDR3 has 14 amino acids. Germline CDR1 and CDR2: SEHNR and FQNEAQ (reference sequence). V was pared by 3 bases and J by 9 bases, with 7 bases of the junction left unmatched. This CDR3 reads CASSFCAGGCEQFF. In DNA form, the CDR3 reads TGTGCCAGCAGCTTTTGTGCAGGGGGCTGTGAGCAGTTCTTC.

V is TRBV24-1 and J is TRBJ2-3, with 8 bases identical to TRBD2. V lost 4 bases, J lost 2 bases, and 7 bases stayed unmatched. This CDR3 has 16 residues. In germline, CDR1 is KGHDR, CDR2 SFDVKD. CDR3: CATSDRTSGNTDTQYF. In DNA, the CDR3 is TGTGCCACCAGTGACCGTACTAGCGGAAACACAGATACGCAGTATTTT.

In this sample, this clone turned up once. The rearrangement joins TRBV10-3 to TRBJ1-1; TRBD1 is a possible D gene (5 bases). Deletions cut 4 bases from V and 1 base from J, with 7 bases between. CDR3 length equals 13 residues. Germline V gene data show CDR1 as ENHRY and CDR2 as SYGVKD. The CDR3 coding sequence is TGTGCCATCAGTGGGCAGGGGAACACTGAAGCTTTCTTT. Translated, it gives CAISGQGNTEAFF.

The gene calls are TRBV19 and TRBJ2-1; D may be TRBD2 (7 bases). The CDR3 has 15 amino acids. Germline CDR1 is LNHDA and CDR2 is SQIVND (reference sequence). V shed 4 bases and J shed 10 bases, with 20 bases lying between them. The CDR3: CASSKRQAPGGEQFF. The CDR3 nucleotides are TGTGCCAGTAGTAAGCGACAGGCCCCGGGAGGAGAGCAGTTCTTC. The full variable domain, completed using reference TRBV19 and TRBJ2-1, is DGGITQSPKYLFRKEGQNVTLSCEQNLNHDAMYWYRQDPGQGLRLIYYSQIVNDFQKGDIAEGYSVSREKKESFPLTVTSAQKNPTAFYLCASSKRQAPGGEQFFGPGTRLTVL.

This chain connects TRBV25-1 to TRBJ1-1; perhaps TRBD1 as D (6 bases). V was trimmed by 7 bases and J by 5 bases, leaving 14 bases between them. Looked up from germline, CDR1 is MGHDK and CDR2 is SYGVNS. The CDR3 is 13 amino acids. CDR3 bases: TGTGCCAGCACCCCTGGGGGGGCAACTGAAGCTTTCTTT. Protein sequence: CASTPGGATEAFF.

This chain uses TRBV19 with TRBJ2-6; perhaps TRBD2 as D (6 bases). The germline gives CDR1 LNHDA, CDR2 SQIVND (reference sequence). Trimming removed 7 bases at V and 2 bases at J, with 12 bases between. The CDR3 has 15 amino acids. Here the CDR3 DNA reads TGTGCCAGTAACGCCGGGGGTACTGGGGCCAACGTCCTGACTTTC. This sequence encodes CASNAGGTGANVLTF.